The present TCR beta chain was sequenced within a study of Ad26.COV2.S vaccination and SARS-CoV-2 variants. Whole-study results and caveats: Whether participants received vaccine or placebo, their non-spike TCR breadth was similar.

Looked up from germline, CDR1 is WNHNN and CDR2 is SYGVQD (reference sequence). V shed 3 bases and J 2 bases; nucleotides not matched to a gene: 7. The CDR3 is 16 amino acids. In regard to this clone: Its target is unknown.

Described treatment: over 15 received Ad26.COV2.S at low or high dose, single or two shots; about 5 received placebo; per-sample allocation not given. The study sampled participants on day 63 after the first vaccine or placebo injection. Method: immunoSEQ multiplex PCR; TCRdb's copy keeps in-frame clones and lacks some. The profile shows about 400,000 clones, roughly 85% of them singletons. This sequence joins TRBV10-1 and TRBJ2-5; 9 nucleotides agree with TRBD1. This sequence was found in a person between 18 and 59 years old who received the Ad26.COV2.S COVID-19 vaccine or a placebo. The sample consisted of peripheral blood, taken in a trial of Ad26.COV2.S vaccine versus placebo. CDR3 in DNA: TGCGCCAGCAGTGAAGGGTTGACAGGGGGTCAAGAGACCCAGTACTTC. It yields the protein CASSEGLTGGQETQYF.